This TCR beta chain was identified in a study of OX40 agonist ivuxolimab in advanced cancers. Across the whole study: At roughly 83% male, the cohort had a mean age of around 56 years, ranging from roughly 20 to 90. Partial responses were achieved by three patients: one hepatocellular carcinoma, two cutaneous melanoma.

The CDR3 runs to 13 residues. The table came from immunoSEQ multiplex PCR; TCRdb's copy has only in-frame clones and leaves some out. The repertoire holds under 100,000 clones, with around 90% as singletons. Sequencing used CD4+ or CD8+ T cells sorted from blood, obtained in a trial of the OX40 agonist ivuxolimab. The clonotype comes from an adult with an advanced solid tumor such as melanoma, head and neck, liver or kidney cancer. The genes are TRBV21-1 and TRBJ1-1. TRBV21-1 is recorded as a pseudogene. CDR3 region: CAHAPARNTEAFF. The CDR3 DNA follows: TGTGCCCATGCGCCGGCGAGGAACACTGAAGCTTTCTTT.